A single sample is the source of the 5 T cell receptor beta chains below, sequenced in a study of persistence of HIV-infected CD4 T cells. This was the immunoSEQ version 4 assay in survey mode. Clones were read by immunoSEQ multiplex PCR, and TCRdb kept only the in-frame ones, dropping some. Of 45,000 to 55,000 clones in the sample, approximately 72% were seen once. The stimulus was lysate of CMV-infected fibroblasts, about 10 ug/mL. CD40L-negative CD69-negative CD45RO-high memory CD4+ T cells were sorted as populations depleted of antigen-responding cells. Their antigens remain unidentified. This specimen was CD4+ T cells sorted from PBMCs after roughly 18-hour stimulation, taken from a patient who received antiretroviral therapy. Receptor source: an adult man with HIV who was CMV-seropositive.

This chain links TRBV19 with TRBJ1-1; no firm D call. The CDR3 runs 14 residues. V was clipped by 3 bases and J by 1 base, with 9 bases between them. Per the germline V gene, CDR1 is LNHDA and CDR2 is SQIVND (reference sequence). DNA for the CDR3: TGTGCCAGTAGTATGCTTATGGGGAACACTGAAGCTTTCTTT. Translating it yields CASSMLMGNTEAFF.

J is TRBJ1-1 and V is TRBV30, with 7 bases matching TRBD1. V lost 8 bases, J lost 0 bases, and 15 bases stayed unmatched. Germline V CDR1 and CDR2: GTSNPN, SVGIG (reference sequence). The CDR3 spans 16 residues. CDR3 sequence: CARRDRTLNMNTEAFF. In DNA form, the CDR3 reads TGTGCCCGCCGGGACAGAACCCTTAACATGAACACTGAAGCTTTCTTT.

CDR3 bases: TGTGCCACCAGCACAGGGTTCAATTCACCCCTCCACTTT. Translating gives CATSTGFNSPLHF. The chain carries TRBV15 and TRBJ1-6; maybe TRBD1 (5 bases). CDR1 is LNHNV and CDR2 is YYDKDF in the germline V gene (reference sequence). CDR3 length: 13 amino acids. Trimming cost V 4 bases and J 7 bases, with 8 bases left between them. Full variable domain (remainder filled in from reference TRBV15 and TRBJ1-6): DAMVIQNPRYQVTQFGKPVTLSCSQTLNHNVMYWYQQKSSQAPKLLFHYYDKDFNNEADTPDNFQSRRPNTSFCFLDIRSPGLGDTAMYLCATSTGFNSPLHFGNGTRLTVT.

The chain couples TRBV6-2 or TRBV6-3 to TRBJ2-1; D remains unclear. This CDR3 comprises 15 residues. Trimming removed 0 bases at V and 8 bases at J, with 14 bases between. Germline values: CDR1 MNHEY, CDR2 SVGEGT. The CDR3 coding sequence is TGTGCCAGCAGTTACTCACGCGTCAAGTGGTATGAGCAGTTCTTC. This encodes CASSYSRVKWYEQFF.

This chain connects TRBV19 to TRBJ1-2, with TRBD1 matching over 9 bases. The CDR3 extends over 15 amino acids. Germline values: CDR1 LNHDA, CDR2 SQIVND (reference sequence). Trimming cost V 4 bases and J 0 bases; bases outside gene matches: 3. DNA for the CDR3: TGTGCCAGTAGTAACCGGGACAGGGCTAACTATGGCTACACCTTC. Its translation: CASSNRDRANYGYTF.